The next 3 T cell receptor beta chains were all read from a single sample in a study of T cells in tuberculosis listed by TCRdb under 2018. This sample's time point label indicates: new active TB diagnosis, blood taken before or within 7 days of starting treatment. Receptor amplification or capture employed the immunoSEQ multiplex PCR assay. The table was pulled from immuneACCESS by TCRdb, which kept in-frame rearrangements only. Such tables lose some clones; where checked, under half of the loss comes from unresolved V genes, and the rest has no known cause. The sample data list fewer than 40,000 clones, and 86% of these were observed just once. 4% to 6.5% of the sample comes from the top ten. This material consisted of PBMCs, taken at tuberculosis diagnosis. The receptors come from an adult with tuberculosis.

This chain links TRBV29-1 with TRBJ2-1; TRBD1 matches 8 bases. With 7 bases clipped from V and 5 bases from J, the junction kept 13 bases outside the gene matches. CDR1 is SQVTM, CDR2 ANQGSEA, per germline. CDR3 length equals 15 residues. The chain's CDR3 is CSAGSGGLVDNEQFF. The CDR3 region has the DNA TGCAGCGCTGGATCAGGGGGCCTCGTGGACAATGAGCAGTTCTTC.

J is TRBJ2-7 and V is TRBV7-2; 12 positions match TRBD2. Germline CDR1 reads SGHTA; CDR2 reads FQGNSA. There are 15 residues in the CDR3. V shed 5 bases and J 4 bases; nucleotides not matched to a gene: 6. The DNA of the CDR3 is TGTGCCAGCAGCGAAGGACTAGCGGGGATTTACGAGCAGTACTTC. As protein: CASSEGLAGIYEQYF. Using reference TRBV7-2 and TRBJ2-7 for the parts outside the CDR3, the full variable domain is GAGVSQSPSNKVTEKGKDVELRCDPISGHTALYWYRQSLGQGLEFLIYFQGNSAPDKSGLPSDRFSAERTGGSVSTLTIQRTQQEDSAVYLCASSEGLAGIYEQYFGPGTRLTVT.

CDR3 coding DNA: TGTGCCAGACCATTACAGGGGAAGAACACTGAAGCTTTCTTT. Encoded protein: CARPLQGKNTEAFF. The chain is built from TRBV25-1 and TRBJ1-1, with 7 nucleotides matching TRBD1. V shed 9 bases, J shed 1 base, and the junction held 8 bases outside the gene matches. CDR1 is MGHDK and CDR2 is SYGVNS in the germline V gene. The CDR3 has 14 residues. The full variable domain, completed using reference TRBV25-1 and TRBJ1-1, is EADIYQTPRYLVIGTGKKITLECSQTMGHDKMYWYQQDPGMELHLIHYSYGVNSTEKGDLSSESTVSRIRTEHFPLTLESARPSHTSQYLCARPLQGKNTEAFFGQGTRLTVV.